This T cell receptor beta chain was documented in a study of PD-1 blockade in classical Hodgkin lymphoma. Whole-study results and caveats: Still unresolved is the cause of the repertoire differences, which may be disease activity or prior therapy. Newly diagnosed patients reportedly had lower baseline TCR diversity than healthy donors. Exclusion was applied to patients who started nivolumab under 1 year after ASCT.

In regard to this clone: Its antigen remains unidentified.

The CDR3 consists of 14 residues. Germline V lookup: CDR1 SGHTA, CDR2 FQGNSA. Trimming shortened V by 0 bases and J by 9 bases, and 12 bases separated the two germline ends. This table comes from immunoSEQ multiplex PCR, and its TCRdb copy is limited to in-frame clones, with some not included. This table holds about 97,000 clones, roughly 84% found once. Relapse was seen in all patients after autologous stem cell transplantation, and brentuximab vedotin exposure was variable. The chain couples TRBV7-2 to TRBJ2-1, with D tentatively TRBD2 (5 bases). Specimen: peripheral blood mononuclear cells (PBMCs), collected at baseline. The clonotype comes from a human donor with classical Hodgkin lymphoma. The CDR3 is CASSLASSSLEQFF. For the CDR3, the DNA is TGTGCCAGCAGCTTAGCCAGTTCTAGCCTTGAGCAGTTCTTC.